A single sample gave rise to the 28 T cell receptor beta chains below, sequenced in a study of monozygotic twins with inflammatory bowel disease. Following a re-call of the 5' RACE reads, TCRdb has one entry per CDR3 protein and lacks DNA. Here the sample table reports roughly 140,000 distinct CDR3 sequences. Input material: blood. Source of these receptors: a human donor with ulcerative colitis or Crohn's disease, or a healthy co-twin of an affected twin (not recorded which).

The chain couples TRBV7-8 to TRBJ2-2; TCRdb proposes TRBD1, but this gene call is untestable without DNA. The germline gives CDR1 SGHVS, CDR2 FQNEAQ. This CDR3 region has 16 residues. The CDR3 region is CASSFPGTGNTGELFF.

The chain carries TRBV21-1 and TRBJ2-4; TCRdb reports TRBD1, a call that lacks DNA to check it against. TRBV21-1 is recorded as a pseudogene. CDR3 length: 16 amino acids. Here the CDR3 reads CASSKSPSGGKNIQYF.

This chain's CDR3 is CASSFRETQPQHF. This chain uses TRBV7-8 with TRBJ1-5; TCRdb reports TRBD1, a call that lacks DNA to check it against. This CDR3 comprises 13 residues. Germline CDR1 and CDR2: SGHVS and FQNEAQ.

The V gene is TRBV20-1, the J gene TRBJ2-3; checking the TCRdb D call of TRBD2 is not possible without DNA. The CDR3 is made up of 16 amino acids. The germline V gene has CDR1 DFQATT and CDR2 SNEGSKA (reference sequence). The CDR3 sequence is CSARDRRRVRTDTQYF.

The chain employs TRBV6-5 and TRBJ2-7; TCRdb's D call of TRBD2 is untestable without DNA. Germline V gene data show CDR1 as MNHEY and CDR2 as SVGAGI. This CDR3 is built from 16 residues. The CDR3 region is CASSYTSGTSDHEQYF.

The V and J genes are TRBV6-1 and TRBJ2-2; there is no DNA to check the TCRdb D call of TRBD1. Looked up from germline, CDR1 is MNHNS and CDR2 is SASEGT. The CDR3 runs to 18 residues. The CDR3 is CASSLGTGRYGGAGAVFF.

This rearrangement joins TRBV29-1 to TRBJ2-6; the TRBD1 assignment by TCRdb is unverifiable without DNA. The CDR3 is made up of 14 amino acids. Germline CDR1 reads SQVTM; CDR2 reads ANQGSEA. CDR3: CSVRGGSGANVLTF.

V is TRBV30 and J is TRBJ1-2. Germline V CDR1 and CDR2: GTSNPN, SVGIG (reference sequence). The CDR3 sequence is 15 residues long. The CDR3 sequence: CAWSSSPHDNYGYTF.

The chain employs TRBV7-9 and TRBJ2-2. The CDR3 sequence is 12 residues long. The V gene's germline CDR1 is SEHNR and CDR2 FQNEAQ (reference sequence). CDR3: CASSQAAGELFF. The full variable domain, in which reference TRBV7-9 and TRBJ2-2 provide the parts outside the CDR3, is DTGVSQNPRHKITKRGQNVTFRCDPISEHNRLYWYRQTLGQGPEFLTYFQNEAQLEKSRLLSDRFSAERPKGSFSTLEIQRTEQGDSAMYLCASSQAAGELFFGEGSRLTVL.

V is TRBV18 and J is TRBJ1-1; TCRdb returns TRBD1, unconfirmable since there is no DNA. The CDR3 loop spans 19 amino acids. Germline loops: CDR1 KGHSH, CDR2 LQKENI. CDR3 region: CASSPLQAGVSRRGTEAFF.

This sequence joins TRBV7-2 and TRBJ2-3; TCRdb lists TRBD2, though no DNA is available to test this call. The CDR3 has 17 residues. The germline V gene encodes CDR1 SGHTA and CDR2 FQGNSA. The CDR3 reads CASSLGVSGVFGDTQYF.

This chain connects TRBV19 to TRBJ2-7; TCRdb gives TRBD1 as the D gene, but with no DNA this cannot be confirmed. CDR1 is LNHDA, CDR2 SQIVND, per germline (reference sequence). The CDR3 loop spans 15 amino acids. This CDR3 is CASSEGRNPWNEQYF.

The rearrangement joins TRBV4-3 to TRBJ2-5. CDR1 LGHNA and CDR2 YSLEER come from the germline V gene. The CDR3 contains 13 residues. Here the CDR3 reads CASSQVGKETQYF.

The chain uses TRBV20-1 and TRBJ2-7; TCRdb designates TRBD2, a call that cannot be tested without DNA. The germline V gene encodes CDR1 DFQATT and CDR2 SNEGSKA (reference sequence). CDR3 length equals 16 residues. CDR3 sequence reads: CSASPSRKRGGLEQYF.

The V and J genes are TRBV5-1 and TRBJ1-4; TCRdb's D call of TRBD1 is untestable without DNA. Looked up from germline, CDR1 is SGHRS and CDR2 is YFSETQ. The length of the CDR3 is 14 residues. The CDR3 protein is CASSLQGRIEKLFF.

The chain carries TRBV20-1 and TRBJ2-3; TCRdb reports TRBD2, a call that lacks DNA to check it against. Germline V CDR1 and CDR2: DFQATT, SNEGSKA (reference sequence). This CDR3 comprises 15 residues. The CDR3 is CSGESAGGVTDTQYF.

This CDR3 is CASSLASGGNTDTQYF. The chain couples TRBV13 to TRBJ2-3; TCRdb lists TRBD2, though no DNA is available to test this call. This CDR3 has 16 residues. Per the germline V gene, CDR1 is PRHDT and CDR2 is FYEKMQ (reference sequence).

The chain links TRBV11-2 to TRBJ2-1; there is no DNA to check the TCRdb D call of TRBD2. Germline loops: CDR1 SGHAT, CDR2 FQNNGV. The CDR3 covers 14 residues. The CDR3 sequence is CASSSLAGGPGQFF.

This chain joins TRBV5-6 and TRBJ2-2. The CDR3 has 14 amino acids. Germline V lookup: CDR1 SGHDT, CDR2 YYEEEE. CDR3 protein: CASSQEEYTGELFF.

V is TRBV4-2 and J is TRBJ1-3. From germline, CDR1 is LGHNA and CDR2 YNFKEQ. This CDR3 contains 16 residues. CDR3: CASSQEGPISGNTIYF.

The V gene is TRBV5-1, the J gene TRBJ1-1. CDR3 length equals 14 residues. The germline CDR1 and CDR2 sequences are SGHRS and YFSETQ. This chain's CDR3 is CASSSTIMNTEAFF. Full variable domain (rest looked up from reference TRBV5-1 and TRBJ1-1): KAGVTQTPRYLIKTRGQQVTLSCSPISGHRSVSWYQQTPGQGLQFLFEYFSETQRNKGNFPGRFSGRQFSNSRSEMNVSTLELGDSALYLCASSSTIMNTEAFFGQGTRLTVV.

The V gene is TRBV7-2, the J gene TRBJ1-1. This CDR3 contains 12 residues. In germline, CDR1 is SGHTA, CDR2 FQGNSA. This CDR3 is CASTTKFTEAFF.

The V and J genes are TRBV4-2 and TRBJ2-5; lacking DNA, the TRBD1 call made by TCRdb goes unchecked. The length of the CDR3 is 16 residues. CDR1 LGHNA and CDR2 YNFKEQ come from the germline V gene. This chain's CDR3 is CASSQDAQTGRETQYF.

The rearrangement uses TRBV4-3 and TRBJ2-2; the D gene TCRdb calls, TRBD1, cannot be checked with no DNA. Looked up from germline, CDR1 is LGHNA and CDR2 is YSLEER. This CDR3 contains 14 residues. The CDR3 reads CASSQGQNTGELFF.

This chain links TRBV5-8 with TRBJ1-2; TCRdb picks TRBD1, but there is no DNA to check that call. The CDR3 length is 14 residues. The germline CDR1 and CDR2 sequences are SGHTS and YDEGEE. CDR3 region: CASSTGQGATGYTF.

The CDR3 is CASSPTTGSYEQYF. J is TRBJ2-7 and V is TRBV3-1. CDR1 LGHDT and CDR2 YNNKEL come from the germline V gene (reference sequence). The CDR3 is made up of 14 amino acids.

CDR3 residues: CASSYRGGGEPLHF. The gene calls are TRBV6-5 and TRBJ1-6. The CDR3 is 14 residues long. Germline V gene data show CDR1 as MNHEY and CDR2 as SVGAGI.

V gene TRBV24-1 combines with J gene TRBJ2-5. Germline values: CDR1 KGHDR, CDR2 SFDVKD. The CDR3 contains 15 residues. The CDR3 sequence is CATSDLAGGPETQYF.